Listed below are T cell receptor beta chains from one sample, sequenced in a study of breast tumors, draining lymph nodes, adjacent tissues. TCRdb fed the multiplex PCR reads into MiXCR, producing one record per CDR3 protein. The sample carries over 200,000 distinct CDR3 sequences, about 30% recorded once. Material: axillary lymph node tissue. These receptors originate from a female donor with breast cancer. Some clones in this sample may be carry-over from other donors' samples. Each CDR3 is given with its conserved first and last residue. D genes are given only for firm matches. Clone size appears in some rows only: once, few, many, or a class for an expanded clone.

CSARGQGPNNGQYF	TGCAGTGCTAGAGGACAAGGGCCGAACAATGGGCAGTATTTT	.	TRBV20-1	TRBJ2-3	.
CASAGGSYNEQFF	TGTGCCAGCGCAGGGGGATCCTACAATGAGCAGTTCTTC	many	TRBV7-8	TRBJ2-1	TRBD1
CASSYPSGSGYNEQFF	TGTGCCAGCAGTTACCCTAGCGGGAGCGGCTACAATGAGCAGTTCTTC	many	TRBV6-6	TRBJ2-1	TRBD2
CASSLGLGPAGTPYEQYF	TGTGCCAGCAGCTTAGGTCTGGGGCCAGCGGGAACTCCCTACGAGCAGTACTTC	few	TRBV11-2	TRBJ2-7	TRBD2
CASRSGRTYDEQFF	TGTGCCAGCAGGAGCGGGAGAACCTACGATGAGCAGTTCTTC	.	TRBV6-2/TRBV6-3	TRBJ2-1	TRBD2
CASSLISGGELFF	TGTGCCAGCAGCCTAATCTCGGGCGGGGAGCTGTTTTTT	many	TRBV11-3	TRBJ2-2	.
CATSYYTSGSSEQYF	TGTGCCACCAGTTATTATACTAGCGGGAGTAGCGAGCAGTACTTC	many	TRBV24-1	TRBJ2-7	TRBD2
CASRRTGEKLFF	TGTGCCAGCAGACGCACGGGTGAAAAACTGTTTTTT	.	TRBV27	TRBJ1-4	.
CSADDRVGGTDTQYF	TGCAGTGCCGACGACAGGGTGGGGGGCACAGATACGCAGTATTTT	.	TRBV20-1	TRBJ2-3	TRBD1
CASSQLGGKSTDTQYF	TGTGCCAGCAGCCAATTGGGCGGCAAGAGCACAGATACGCAGTATTTT	many	TRBV7-9	TRBJ2-3	.
CASSSLIQGALKTQYF	TGTGCCAGCAGCTCCCTCATCCAGGGGGCTCTGAAGACCCAGTACTTC	many	TRBV11-3	TRBJ2-5	TRBD1
CAWNLGSNQPQHF	TGTGCCTGGAACCTCGGCAGCAATCAGCCCCAGCATTTT	many	TRBV30	TRBJ1-5	.
CASSYATNQPQHF	TGTGCCAGCAGTTACGCCACAAATCAGCCCCAGCATTTT	many	TRBV6-5	TRBJ1-5	.
CASSTKRLAGYSYEQYF	TGTGCCAGCAGCACGAAGCGACTAGCGGGTTACTCCTACGAGCAGTACTTC	many	TRBV5-6	TRBJ2-7	TRBD2
CSAAPGLANAQYF	TGCAGTGCTGCCCCGGGACTAGCAAATGCGCAGTATTTT	.	TRBV20-1	TRBJ2-3	TRBD2
CSARRGIADTQYF	TGCAGTGCCCGCAGGGGAATTGCGGATACGCAGTATTTT	many	TRBV20-1	TRBJ2-3	.
CASSLGQGGTGGLFF	TGCGCCAGCAGCTTGGGACAGGGGGGAACCGGGGGGCTGTTTTTT	few	TRBV5-1	TRBJ2-2	TRBD1
CASSSKANTEAFF	TGTGCCAGCAGTTCTAAAGCGAACACTGAAGCTTTCTTT	few	TRBV12-3/TRBV12-4	TRBJ1-1	.
CASSPGGGVGELFF	TGTGCCAGCAGTCCGGGGGGGGGCGTAGGGGAGCTGTTTTTT	many	TRBV12-3/TRBV12-4	TRBJ2-2	TRBD2
CASSPPGLAYNEQFF	TGTGCCAGCAGCCCGCCGGGACTAGCGTACAATGAGCAGTTCTTC	many	TRBV7-2	TRBJ2-1	TRBD2
CASSLTSEGSYEQYF	TGTGCCAGCAGTTTAACTAGCGAAGGGTCCTACGAGCAGTACTTC	many	TRBV12-3/TRBV12-4	TRBJ2-7	TRBD2
CASSQGSLGLPLTNEKLFF	TGCGCCAGCAGCCAAGGTTCGTTGGGACTCCCTTTAACTAATGAAAAACTGTTTTTT	many	TRBV4-1	TRBJ1-4	.
CASSSRQGGRGMNTEAFF	TGTGCCAGCAGCTCCAGACAGGGGGGAAGGGGGATGAACACTGAAGCTTTCTTT	.	TRBV5-4	TRBJ1-1	TRBD1
CASGRLAGADTQYF	TGTGCTAGTGGCCGCCTAGCGGGAGCAGATACGCAGTATTTT	.	TRBV12-3/TRBV12-4	TRBJ2-3	TRBD2
CASSLGLAGAGTGELFF	TGCGCCAGCAGCTTGGGACTAGCGGGAGCGGGCACCGGGGAGCTGTTTTTT	many	TRBV5-1	TRBJ2-2	TRBD2
CASSLKGTGASSGANVLTF	TGTGCCAGCAGTTTAAAGGGGACAGGGGCGAGCTCTGGGGCCAACGTCCTGACTTTC	many	TRBV12-3/TRBV12-4	TRBJ2-6	TRBD1
CASSLTGGENQETQYF	TGTGCTAGCAGCTTGACAGGGGGGGAAAACCAAGAGACCCAGTACTTC	many	TRBV7-7	TRBJ2-5	TRBD1
CASSSAGTGGNEQFF	TGTGCCAGCAGTTCGGCCGGGACAGGGGGCAATGAGCAGTTCTTC	.	TRBV27	TRBJ2-1	TRBD1
CATSIIRGETQYF	TGTGCCACCAGCATCATACGGGGGGAGACCCAGTACTTC	many	TRBV15	TRBJ2-5	.
CASSFPPGTGGSGKNNEQFF	TGTGCCAGCAGTTTTCCACCCGGGACAGGGGGCTCGGGGAAAAACAATGAGCAGTTCTTC	many	TRBV6-6	TRBJ2-1	TRBD1
CSATGTEYGYTF	TGCAGCGCTACCGGGACGGAATATGGCTACACCTTC	once	TRBV29-1	TRBJ1-2	.
CSAWGLAGVEETQYF	TGCAGTGCTTGGGGACTAGCGGGAGTTGAAGAGACCCAGTACTTC	many	TRBV20-1	TRBJ2-5	TRBD2
CATSDAKGGHQPQHF	TGTGCCACCAGTGACGCTAAGGGGGGGCATCAGCCCCAGCATTTT	many	TRBV24-1	TRBJ1-5	.
CATSDRRERYTGELFF	TGTGCCACCAGTGATCGGCGGGAACGTTACACCGGGGAGCTGTTTTTT	many	TRBV24-1	TRBJ2-2	.
CASMTGLREQFF	TGTGCCTCGATGACGGGTTTACGGGAGCAGTTCTTC	many	TRBV30	TRBJ2-1	.
CSVLPRLAGGHEQYF	TGCAGTGTCCTCCCCAGGCTAGCGGGAGGCCACGAGCAGTACTTC	many	TRBV20-1	TRBJ2-7	TRBD2
CASSRAAFF	TGTGCCAGCAGCCGGGCGGCTTTCTTT	.	TRBV7-9	TRBJ1-1	.
CASSSMGPGREETQYF	TGTGCCAGCAGCTCGATGGGCCCGGGACGGGAAGAGACCCAGTACTTC	many	TRBV5-4	TRBJ2-5	.
CSAREGGYEQYF	TGCAGTGCTAGAGAGGGCGGCTACGAGCAGTACTTC	many	TRBV20-1	TRBJ2-7	.
CASSRGVPSYNEQFF	TGTGCCAGCAGTCGGGGCGTACCATCCTACAATGAGCAGTTCTTC	many	TRBV6-2/TRBV6-3	TRBJ2-1	.
CASTQASYNEQFF	TGTGCCAGCACTCAGGCCTCCTACAATGAGCAGTTCTTC	many	TRBV12-3/TRBV12-4	TRBJ2-1	.
CAWSDTGTYEQYF	TGTGCCTGGAGCGACACAGGGACCTACGAGCAGTACTTC	many	TRBV30	TRBJ2-7	.
CASSVRGPYEQYF	TGTGCCAGTAGTGTTAGAGGTCCCTACGAGCAGTACTTC	many	TRBV19	TRBJ2-7	.
CASSGAGLGGRDQETQYF	TGTGCCAGCAGTGGTGCGGGGCTCGGGGGCCGTGACCAAGAGACCCAGTACTTC	once	TRBV2	TRBJ2-5	.
CASSLNGLANNEQFF	TGTGCCAGCAGCTTAAACGGGCTAGCGAACAATGAGCAGTTCTTC	many	TRBV7-6	TRBJ2-1	.
CASSLQGASTGELFF	TGTGCCAGCAGCTTGCAGGGGGCCTCCACCGGGGAGCTGTTTTTT	many	TRBV2	TRBJ2-2	TRBD1
CASTLGQPYNEQYF	TGCGCCAGCACGCTAGGCCAGCCCTACAACGAGCAGTATTTT	once	TRBV5-1	TRBJ2-3	.
CASSSRTTSGITDTQYF	TGTGCCAGCAGTTCCCGAACGACTAGCGGCATCACAGATACGCAGTATTTT	.	TRBV28	TRBJ2-3	TRBD2